The sample holds one count of the clone carrying this T cell receptor beta chain. The PCR was carried out with 60 Vbeta primers and 13 Jbeta primers. Repertoires were generated with immunoSEQ multiplex PCR, while TCRdb's copy carries only in-frame clones and drops some. In the table there are around 140,000 clones, about 78% of which are singletons. The source of the sample is a study of cytomegalovirus exposure and HLA in healthy donors. Germline assignment: CDR1 SGHVS and CDR2 FQNEAQ. V was shortened by 5 bases and J by 5 bases, with 15 bases between the two germline ends. The CDR3 consists of 15 residues.

The TCR was taken from a man over 45 in good health and CMV-seropositive. The sequenced sample was PBMCs. The chain joins TRBV7-8 to TRBJ2-2; D might be TRBD1 (6 bases). CDR3 loop: CASSGSGHTTGELFF. CDR3 DNA: TGTGCCAGCAGCGGTTCGGGACATACAACCGGGGAGCTGTTTTTT.